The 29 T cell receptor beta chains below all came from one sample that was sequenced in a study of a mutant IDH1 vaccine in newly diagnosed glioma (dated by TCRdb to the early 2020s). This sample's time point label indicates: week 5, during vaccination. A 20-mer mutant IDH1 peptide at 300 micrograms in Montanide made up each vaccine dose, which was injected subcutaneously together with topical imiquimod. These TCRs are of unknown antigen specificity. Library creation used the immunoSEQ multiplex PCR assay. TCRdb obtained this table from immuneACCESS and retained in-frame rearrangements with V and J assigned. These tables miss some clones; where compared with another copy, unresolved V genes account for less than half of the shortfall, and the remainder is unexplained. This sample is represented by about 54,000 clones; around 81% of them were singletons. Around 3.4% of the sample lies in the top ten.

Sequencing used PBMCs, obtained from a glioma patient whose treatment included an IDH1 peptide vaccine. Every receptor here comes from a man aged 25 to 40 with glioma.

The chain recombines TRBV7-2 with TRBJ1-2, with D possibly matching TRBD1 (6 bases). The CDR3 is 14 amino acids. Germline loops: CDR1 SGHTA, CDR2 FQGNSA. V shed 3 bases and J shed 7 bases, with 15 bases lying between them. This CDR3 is CASSFPRDTPGYTF. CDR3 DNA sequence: TGTGCCAGCAGCTTTCCTCGGGACACTCCTGGCTACACCTTC.

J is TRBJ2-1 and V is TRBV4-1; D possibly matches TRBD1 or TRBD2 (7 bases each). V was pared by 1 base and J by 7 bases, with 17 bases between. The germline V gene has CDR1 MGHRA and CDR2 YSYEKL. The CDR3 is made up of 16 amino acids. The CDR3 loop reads CASSQVSQGGGNEQFF. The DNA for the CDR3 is TGCGCCAGCAGCCAAGTTTCTCAGGGGGGAGGGAATGAGCAGTTCTTC.

The CDR3 here is CASSGGQSNTEAFF. The CDR3 coding sequence is TGCGCCAGCAGCGGGGGACAGTCGAACACTGAAGCTTTCTTT. The chain combines TRBV5-1 with TRBJ1-1, with 7 positions matching TRBD1. The CDR3 contains 14 residues. V was clipped by 4 bases and J by 1 base; unmatched bases: 4. Germline loops: CDR1 SGHRS, CDR2 YFSETQ.

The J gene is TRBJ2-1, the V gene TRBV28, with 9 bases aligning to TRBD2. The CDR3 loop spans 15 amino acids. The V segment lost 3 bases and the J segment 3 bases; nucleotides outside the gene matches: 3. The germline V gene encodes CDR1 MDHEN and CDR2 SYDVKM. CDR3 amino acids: CASSLGTSYYNEQFF. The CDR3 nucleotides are TGTGCCAGCAGTTTGGGGACTAGCTACTACAATGAGCAGTTCTTC.

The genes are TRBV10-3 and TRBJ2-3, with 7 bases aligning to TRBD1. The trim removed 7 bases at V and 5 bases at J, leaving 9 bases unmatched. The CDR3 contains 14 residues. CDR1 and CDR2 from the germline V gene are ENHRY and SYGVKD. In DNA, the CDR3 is TGTGCCATCAAGAGCACAGGGGAATTAGATACGCAGTATTTT. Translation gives CAIKSTGELDTQYF.

Written as DNA, the CDR3 is TGTGCCAGCACCTCGAGTTGGACGGCTAACTATGGCTACACCTTC. Its translation: CASTSSWTANYGYTF. The chain combines TRBV28 with TRBJ1-2; D is undetermined. V lost 7 bases and J 0 bases, leaving 15 bases between the germline ends. The CDR3 is 15 residues long. The germline V gene encodes CDR1 MDHEN and CDR2 SYDVKM.

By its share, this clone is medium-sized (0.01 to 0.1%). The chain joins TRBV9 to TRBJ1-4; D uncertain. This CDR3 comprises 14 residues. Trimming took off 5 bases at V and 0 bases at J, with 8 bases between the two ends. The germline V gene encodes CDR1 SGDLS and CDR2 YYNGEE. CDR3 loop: CASSYTATNEKLFF. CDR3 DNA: TGTGCCAGCAGTTATACTGCAACTAATGAAAAACTGTTTTTT.

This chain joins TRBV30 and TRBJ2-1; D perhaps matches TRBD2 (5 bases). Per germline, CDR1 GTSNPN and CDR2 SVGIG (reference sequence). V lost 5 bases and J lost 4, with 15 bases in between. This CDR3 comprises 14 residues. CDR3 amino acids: CAWSRDRFYNEQFF. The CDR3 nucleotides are TGTGCCTGGTCCCGGGATCGCTTTTACAATGAGCAGTTCTTC.

The CDR3 DNA is TGTGCCAGCAGTTACGTCCCGGCCACAGAAGGAGATACGCAGTATTTT. As protein: CASSYVPATEGDTQYF. V gene TRBV6-6 combines with J gene TRBJ2-3; the D is unclear. The CDR3 spans 16 residues. V gave up 2 bases and J gave up 5 bases, with 17 bases separating them. CDR1 is MNHNY, CDR2 SVGAGI, per germline (reference sequence).

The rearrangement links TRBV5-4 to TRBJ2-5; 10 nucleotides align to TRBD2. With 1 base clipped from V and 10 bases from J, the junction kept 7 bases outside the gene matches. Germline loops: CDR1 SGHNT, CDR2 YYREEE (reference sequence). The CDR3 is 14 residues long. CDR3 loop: CASSLYSGGRGQYF. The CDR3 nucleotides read TGTGCCAGCAGCTTGTATAGCGGGGGGCGGGGCCAGTACTTC.

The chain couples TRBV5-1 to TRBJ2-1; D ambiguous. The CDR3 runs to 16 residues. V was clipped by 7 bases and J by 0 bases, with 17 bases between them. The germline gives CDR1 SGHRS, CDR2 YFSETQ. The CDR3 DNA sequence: TGCGCCAGCCGAACGCAACGGGCCAGCTCCTACAATGAGCAGTTCTTC. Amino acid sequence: CASRTQRASSYNEQFF.

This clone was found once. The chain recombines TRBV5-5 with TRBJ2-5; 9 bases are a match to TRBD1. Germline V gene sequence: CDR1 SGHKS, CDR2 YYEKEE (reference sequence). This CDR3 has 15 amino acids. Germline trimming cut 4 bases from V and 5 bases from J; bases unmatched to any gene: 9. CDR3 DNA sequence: TGTGCCAGCAGCAGATCCGGGACAGGGATCGAGACCCAGTACTTC. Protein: CASSRSGTGIETQYF.

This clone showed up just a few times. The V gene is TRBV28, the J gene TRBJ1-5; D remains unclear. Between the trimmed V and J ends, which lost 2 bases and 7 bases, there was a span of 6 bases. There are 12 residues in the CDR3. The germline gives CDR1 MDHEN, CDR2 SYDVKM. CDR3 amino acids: CASSLVDQPQHF. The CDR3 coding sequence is TGTGCCAGCAGTTTAGTTGACCAGCCCCAGCATTTT.

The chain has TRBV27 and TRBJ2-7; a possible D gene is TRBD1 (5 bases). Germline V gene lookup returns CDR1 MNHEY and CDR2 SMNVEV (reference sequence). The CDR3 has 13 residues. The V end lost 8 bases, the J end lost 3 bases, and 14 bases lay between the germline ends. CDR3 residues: CASAKGRDYEQYF. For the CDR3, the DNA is TGTGCCAGCGCGAAAGGCAGGGACTACGAGCAGTACTTC.

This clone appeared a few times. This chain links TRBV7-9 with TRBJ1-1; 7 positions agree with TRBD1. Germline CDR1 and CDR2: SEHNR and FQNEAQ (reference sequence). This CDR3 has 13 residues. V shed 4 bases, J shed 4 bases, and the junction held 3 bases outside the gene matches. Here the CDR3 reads CASSWGTVTEAFF. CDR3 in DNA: TGTGCCAGCAGCTGGGGGACAGTCACTGAAGCTTTCTTT.

The DNA for the CDR3 is TGTGCCAGCAGCTTAAGAGGGGGCCCTGGGTCACCCCTCCACTTT. The encoded protein is CASSLRGGPGSPLHF. This rearrangement joins TRBV7-9 to TRBJ1-6; the match to TRBD1 covers 7 bases. The CDR3 extends over 15 amino acids. After removal of 2 bases from V and 10 bases from J, the junction contained 8 bases not matched to a gene. Germline loops: CDR1 SEHNR, CDR2 FQNEAQ (reference sequence). The variable domain in full, with the rest retrieved from reference TRBV7-9 and TRBJ1-6, is DTGVSQNPRHKITKRGQNVTFRCDPISEHNRLYWYRQTLGQGPEFLTYFQNEAQLEKSRLLSDRFSAERPKGSFSTLEIQRTEQGDSAMYLCASSLRGGPGSPLHFGNGTRLTVT.

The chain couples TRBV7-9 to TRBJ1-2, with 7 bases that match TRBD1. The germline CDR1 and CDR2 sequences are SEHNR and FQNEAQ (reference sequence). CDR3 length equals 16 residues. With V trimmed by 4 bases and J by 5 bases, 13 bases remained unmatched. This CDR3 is CASSSLDREYGYGYTF. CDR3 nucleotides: TGTGCCAGCAGCTCCCTAGACAGGGAGTATGGGTATGGCTACACCTTC.

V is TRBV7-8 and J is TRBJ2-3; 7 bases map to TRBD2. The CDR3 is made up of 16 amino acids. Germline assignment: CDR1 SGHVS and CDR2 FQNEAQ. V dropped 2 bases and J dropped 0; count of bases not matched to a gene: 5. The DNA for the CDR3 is TGTGCCAGCAGCTTACGTTCCGGGGGGAGCACAGATACGCAGTATTTT. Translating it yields CASSLRSGGSTDTQYF.

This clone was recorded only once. DNA of the CDR3: TGTGCCAGCAGTGGGACTAGCGGGGGCCCATATACGCAGTATTTT. It is translated as CASSGTSGGPYTQYF. The chain is built from TRBV2 and TRBJ2-3, with 13 bases matching TRBD2. The CDR3 has 15 residues. Germline lookup yields CDR1 SNHLY and CDR2 FYNNEI. Unmatched junction bases numbered 5, after V lost 4 bases and J lost 7 bases.

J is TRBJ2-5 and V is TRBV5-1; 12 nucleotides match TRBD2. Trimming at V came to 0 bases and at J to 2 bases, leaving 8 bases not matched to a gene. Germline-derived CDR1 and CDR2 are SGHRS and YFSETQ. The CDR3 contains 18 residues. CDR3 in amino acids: CASSLAPKLAGGQETQYF. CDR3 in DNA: TGCGCCAGCAGCTTGGCCCCCAAACTAGCGGGGGGACAAGAGACCCAGTACTTC.

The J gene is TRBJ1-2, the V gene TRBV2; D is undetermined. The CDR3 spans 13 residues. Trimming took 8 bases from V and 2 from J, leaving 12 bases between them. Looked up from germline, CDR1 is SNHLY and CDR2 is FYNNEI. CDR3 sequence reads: CASSSGVNYGYTF. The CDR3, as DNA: TGTGCCAGCTCGTCAGGAGTGAACTATGGCTACACCTTC.

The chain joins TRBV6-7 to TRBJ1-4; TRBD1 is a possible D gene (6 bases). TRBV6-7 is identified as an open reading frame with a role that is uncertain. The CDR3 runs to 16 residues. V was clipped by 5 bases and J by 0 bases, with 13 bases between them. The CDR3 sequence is CASSLDSLATNEKLFF. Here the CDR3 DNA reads TGTGCCAGCAGTCTGGACAGTCTTGCAACTAATGAAAAACTGTTTTTT.

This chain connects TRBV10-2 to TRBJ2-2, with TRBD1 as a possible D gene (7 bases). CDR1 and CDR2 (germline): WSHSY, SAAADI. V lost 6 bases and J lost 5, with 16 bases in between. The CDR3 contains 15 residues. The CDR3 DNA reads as TGCGCCAGCAGGCCCAGGGGGGCGAGGACCGGGGAGCTGTTTTTT. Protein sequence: CASRPRGARTGELFF.

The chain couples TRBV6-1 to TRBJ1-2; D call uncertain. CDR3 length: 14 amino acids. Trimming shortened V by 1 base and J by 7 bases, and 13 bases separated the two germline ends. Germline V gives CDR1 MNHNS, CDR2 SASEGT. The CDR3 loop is CASSEGGQRAGYTF. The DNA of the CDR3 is TGTGCCAGCAGTGAAGGAGGGCAGAGGGCTGGCTACACCTTC.

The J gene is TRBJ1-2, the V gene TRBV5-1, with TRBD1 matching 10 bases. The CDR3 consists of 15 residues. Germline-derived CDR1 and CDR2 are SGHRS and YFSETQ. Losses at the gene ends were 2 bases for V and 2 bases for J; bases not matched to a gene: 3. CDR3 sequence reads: CASSFRTGGNYGYTF. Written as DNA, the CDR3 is TGCGCCAGCAGCTTTCGGACAGGGGGAAACTATGGCTACACCTTC.

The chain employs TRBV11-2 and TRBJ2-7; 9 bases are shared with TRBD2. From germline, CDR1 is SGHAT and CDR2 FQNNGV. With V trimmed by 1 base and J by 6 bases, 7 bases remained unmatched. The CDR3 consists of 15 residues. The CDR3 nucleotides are TGTGCCAGCAGCTTAGTTCTAGCGGGGTCTGGCGAGCAGTACTTC. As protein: CASSLVLAGSGEQYF.

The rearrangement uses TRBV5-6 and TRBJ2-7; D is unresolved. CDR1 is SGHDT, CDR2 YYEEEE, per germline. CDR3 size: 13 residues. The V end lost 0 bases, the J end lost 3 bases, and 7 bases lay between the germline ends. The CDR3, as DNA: TGTGCCAGCAGCTTGGGATCCTTCTACGAGCAGTACTTC. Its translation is CASSLGSFYEQYF.

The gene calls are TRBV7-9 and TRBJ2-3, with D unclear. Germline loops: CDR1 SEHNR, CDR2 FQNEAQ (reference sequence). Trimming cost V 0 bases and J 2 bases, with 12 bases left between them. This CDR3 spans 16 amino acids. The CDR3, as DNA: TGTGCCAGCAGCTTAGCGCAGGCCCTTAACACAGATACGCAGTATTTT. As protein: CASSLAQALNTDTQYF.

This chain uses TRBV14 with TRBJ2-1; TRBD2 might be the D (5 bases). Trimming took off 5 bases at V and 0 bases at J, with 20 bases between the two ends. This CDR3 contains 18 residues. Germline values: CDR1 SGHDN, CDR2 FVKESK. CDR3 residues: CASSYRRDTLSSYNEQFF. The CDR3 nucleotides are TGTGCCAGCAGCTATCGCCGGGATACCCTTAGCTCCTACAATGAGCAGTTCTTC.